This note documents a single T cell receptor (beta chain) sequence. As originally analysed: Estimated nucleated cell counts came from reference gene primer amplification. Clones were read by immunoSEQ multiplex PCR, and TCRdb kept only the in-frame ones, dropping some. That table supplies the V and J calls and clone size; D and trimming were determined from the DNA. The sample contains fewer than 300,000 clones, 70% to 75% of which appear only once. This sample stems from a study of blood T cell repertoires in COVID-19. Study-level information: Acute and convalescent COVID-19 samples came from the United States, Italy and Spain. PBMCs, B-cell-depleted T cells, or T cells were the source of the cDNA or gDNA that made up the material.

Germline CDR1 MNHEY, CDR2 SVGAGI. This CDR3 has 13 amino acids. V shed 0 bases and J shed 5 bases, with 7 bases lying between them. The chain recombines TRBV6-5 with TRBJ1-1; a possible D gene is TRBD1 (5 bases). The clonotype originates from a woman over 75 with acute or convalescent COVID-19. Sequences were obtained from peripheral blood. CDR3 sequence (DNA): TGTGCCAGCAGTTACTCGGGGGGGACTGAAGCTTTCTTT. Its translation is CASSYSGGTEAFF.